The entry that follows covers one TCR beta chain sequence. Naive-designated CD8 cells lacked CD45RO, were positively enriched for CCR7, and omitted terminally differentiated effector memory CD45RA+ cells. Germline values: CDR1 MNHEY, CDR2 SMNVEV (reference sequence). The CDR3 consists of 16 residues. Deletions cut 5 bases from V and 0 bases from J, with 14 bases between. The sample comes from a study of shared clonotypes between healthy human individuals. Profiled with immunoSEQ multiplex PCR; TCRdb holds only in-frame clones, not every one. In the table there are under 2,000,000 clones, approximately 94% of which are singletons.

This chain joins TRBV27 and TRBJ2-1; D possibly corresponds to TRBD2 (5 bases). Sequenced: naive CD8+ T cells sorted from blood. This TCR came from a man aged 18 to 29 in good health. The CDR3 is CASSRSGAGSYNEQFF. The CDR3 coding sequence is TGTGCCAGCAGTCGTTCCGGCGCGGGCTCCTACAATGAGCAGTTCTTC.